What follows describes a single T cell receptor beta chain. Its antigen is as yet unknown. This sample is drawn from a study of cytomegalovirus exposure and HLA in healthy donors. It was with 60 Vbeta and 13 Jbeta primers that the PCR ran. The data were produced by immunoSEQ multiplex PCR, yet TCRdb's version contains in-frame clones alone and is incomplete. The data show more than 85,000 clones, 81% seen once. Study outcomes and limitations: A later analysis reportedly found fewer N-insertions in an Asian-associated ancestry cluster than the approximately 670-donor mean. Analyzed later, most CMV-associated TCR beta chains appeared HLA-restricted. With DRB1 most and HLA-C fewest, TCR association rates differed between HLA loci in a later analysis. Cytomegalovirus association was assigned to about 150 TCR beta chains.

Sequencing was done on a sample of PBMCs. The clonotype originates from a woman aged 25 to 45 in good health and CMV-seronegative.

CDR3 loop: CASSLFRGGQETQYF. As DNA, the CDR3 is TGTGCCAGCAGTTTATTTCGGGGGGGACAAGAGACCCAGTACTTC. The gene calls are TRBV27 and TRBJ2-5, with 8 bases that match TRBD2. The CDR3 has 15 amino acids. The V segment lost 1 base and the J segment 2 bases; nucleotides outside the gene matches: 3. Germline assignment: CDR1 MNHEY and CDR2 SMNVEV (reference sequence).